The 25 T cell receptor beta chains below all came from one sample that was sequenced in a study of blood T cell repertoires in COVID-19. Generated by immunoSEQ multiplex PCR, the TCRdb table keeps only in-frame clones and is missing some. Counted here are 200,000 to 250,000 clones, roughly 90% occurring once; the ten biggest clones make up 3% to 3.5%. The sequencing sample was made of PBMCs or T cells enriched from blood (not recorded which). These receptors came from a woman aged 50 to 60 in a cohort exposed to, infected with or recovered from COVID-19 (not recorded which).

This chain links TRBV4-1 with TRBJ1-2; D gene uncertain. Germline V gene data show CDR1 as MGHRA and CDR2 as YSYEKL. The CDR3 length is 13 residues. V was trimmed by 0 bases and J by 8 bases, leaving 10 bases between them. The CDR3 spells CASSQEEGLGYTF. DNA of the CDR3: TGCGCCAGCAGCCAAGAGGAGGGTTTAGGCTACACCTTC.

This clone has more than one count but fewer than ten. This sequence joins TRBV2 and TRBJ1-4, with no clear D. CDR1 SNHLY and CDR2 FYNNEI come from the germline V gene. V shed 4 bases and J shed 8 bases, with 17 bases lying between them. The CDR3 is 15 residues long. The CDR3 nucleotides read TGTGCCAGCAGTGTGAGAAGCGCACTGACCGAAAAACTGTTTTTT. Translated, it gives CASSVRSALTEKLFF.

The chain combines TRBV5-1 with TRBJ2-7; 12 nucleotides agree with TRBD2. After removal of 1 base from V and 7 bases from J, the junction contained 3 bases not matched to a gene. The germline V gene has CDR1 SGHRS and CDR2 YFSETQ. This CDR3 is 14 amino acids long. As DNA, the CDR3 is TGCGCCAGCAGCTTGTCACTAGCGGGGGGTGAGCAGTACTTC. Its translation is CASSLSLAGGEQYF.

For this clone: The missing conserved phenylalanine or tryptophan at the end of this CDR3 makes a read error likely. The DNA is left out, because the CDR3 cannot be placed on it with certainty; the CDR3 is given as TCRdb lists it. The V and J genes are TRBV3-1 (or the pseudogene TRBV3-2) and TRBJ2-3; whether TRBD1, the table's D call, matches the DNA was not checked. The CDR3 length is 9 residues, termini included. The V gene's germline CDR1 is LGHDT and CDR2 YNNKEL (reference sequence). The CDR3 spells CASSQCSHL.

The rearrangement joins TRBV5-1 to TRBJ1-3; 9 bases agree with TRBD1. Per germline, CDR1 SGHRS and CDR2 YFSETQ. The CDR3 runs 15 residues. The V segment lost 5 bases and the J segment 0 bases; nucleotides outside the gene matches: 3. The CDR3 nucleotides read TGCGCCAGCAGTACAGGGGGCTACTCTGGAAACACCATATATTTT. Protein: CASSTGGYSGNTIYF.

The rearrangement joins TRBV5-6 to TRBJ2-5; no reliable D call. The V gene's germline CDR1 is SGHDT and CDR2 YYEEEE. The V and J ends lost 4 bases and 5 bases respectively, with 18 bases between them. The CDR3 extends over 15 amino acids. The CDR3 DNA follows: TGTGCCAGCAGCATCCTGACGCGCACGGGTGAGACCCAGTACTTC. It codes for CASSILTRTGETQYF.

The J gene is TRBJ2-5, the V gene TRBV7-9, with 7 positions matching TRBD2. Germline CDR1 and CDR2: SEHNR and FQNEAQ (reference sequence). The CDR3 has 16 residues. V shed 2 bases, J shed 0 bases, and the junction held 6 bases outside the gene matches. The CDR3 DNA follows: TGTGCCAGCAGCTTAATCGGTAGCGGGTACCAAGAGACCCAGTACTTC. Its translation: CASSLIGSGYQETQYF.

The J gene is TRBJ2-5, the V gene TRBV27; D is possibly TRBD1 (6 bases). The CDR3 covers 13 residues. Per germline, CDR1 MNHEY and CDR2 SMNVEV (reference sequence). Trimming took off 3 bases at V and 4 bases at J, with 9 bases between the two ends. Here the CDR3 reads CASSLRGGETQYF. CDR3 DNA sequence: TGTGCCAGCAGTTTGAGAGGGGGAGAGACCCAGTACTTC.

V is TRBV7-9 and J is TRBJ1-2; no definite D call. The V and J ends lost 0 bases and 5 bases respectively, with 10 bases between them. The CDR3 consists of 14 residues. Germline assignment: CDR1 SEHNR and CDR2 FQNEAQ (reference sequence). The DNA for the CDR3 is TGTGCCAGCAGCTTAGCGCAGCAGGTTTATGGCTACACCTTC. The encoded protein is CASSLAQQVYGYTF.

The gene calls are TRBV9 and TRBJ1-2, with TRBD1 as a possible D gene (6 bases). The CDR3 is 14 residues long. Trimming shortened V by 5 bases and J by 7 bases, and 18 bases separated the two germline ends. Germline V gene data show CDR1 as SGDLS and CDR2 as YYNGEE. The CDR3 region has the DNA TGTGCCAGCAGGGCCACGCAAGGGGGGGGTGGCTACACCTTC. Protein: CASRATQGGGGYTF.

This chain connects TRBV5-1 to TRBJ2-7, with 8 bases that match TRBD1. The CDR3 has 15 amino acids. Per the germline V gene, CDR1 is SGHRS and CDR2 is YFSETQ. Trimming took 4 bases from V and 0 from J; bases not matched to a gene: 6. The CDR3 DNA sequence: TGCGCCAGCAGCCCTAGACAGGGGAGCTCCTACGAGCAGTACTTC. Amino acids: CASSPRQGSSYEQYF.

The V and J genes are TRBV19 and TRBJ1-2, with D maybe TRBD1 (6 bases). This CDR3 comprises 13 residues. CDR1 is LNHDA and CDR2 is SQIVND in the germline V gene (reference sequence). V dropped 6 bases and J dropped 5 bases, with 13 bases sitting between them. CDR3 region: CASREQGVYGYTF. The DNA of the CDR3 is TGTGCCAGTAGGGAACAGGGAGTGTATGGCTACACCTTC.

This clone was recorded once. This chain links TRBV19 with TRBJ2-7; tentative D call: TRBD1 (5 bases). Deletions cut 0 bases from V and 7 bases from J, with 13 bases between. Germline loops: CDR1 LNHDA, CDR2 SQIVND (reference sequence). The CDR3 is 14 amino acids. Here the CDR3 DNA reads TGTGCCAGTAGTATAGAACCCAGGGCGCGGGAGCAGTACTTC. It specifies CASSIEPRAREQYF.

J is TRBJ1-1 and V is TRBV7-2; D may be TRBD1 (5 bases). The length of the CDR3 is 14 residues. The V gene lost 7 bases and the J gene lost 3 bases, with 15 bases spanning the gap. The germline V gene has CDR1 SGHTA and CDR2 FQGNSA. The CDR3 bases are TGTGCCAGCACCCCCGGGGCGGGGGACACTGAAGCTTTCTTT. Protein sequence: CASTPGAGDTEAFF.

This sequence joins TRBV9 and TRBJ1-1, with no clear D. CDR3 length equals 14 residues. Deletions cut 4 bases from V and 5 bases from J, with 15 bases between. Germline CDR1 reads SGDLS; CDR2 reads YYNGEE. CDR3 region: CASSPNRRGTEAFF. CDR3 in DNA: TGTGCCAGCAGCCCTAATAGACGGGGAACTGAAGCTTTCTTT.

This chain links TRBV4-1 with TRBJ2-6; D not resolved. CDR3 length: 15 amino acids. Trimming stripped 3 bases from V and 4 bases from J, with 10 bases between. The germline V gene has CDR1 MGHRA and CDR2 YSYEKL. The CDR3 is CASSHSDGGANVLTF. The CDR3 DNA is TGCGCCAGCAGCCACTCAGACGGGGGGGCCAACGTCCTGACTTTC.

This chain connects TRBV5-4 to TRBJ2-1; 9 nucleotides align to TRBD2. Germline CDR1 SGHNT, CDR2 YYREEE (reference sequence). V gave up 5 bases and J gave up 8 bases; unmatched junction bases: 11. The CDR3 is 15 amino acids. The CDR3 loop reads CASRQRAGGEYEQFF. In DNA, the CDR3 is TGTGCCAGCAGGCAACGGGCGGGGGGGGAGTATGAGCAGTTCTTC.

The rearrangement joins TRBV7-2 to TRBJ1-2; 8 bases map to TRBD1. Looked up from germline, CDR1 is SGHTA and CDR2 is FQGNSA. Losses at the gene ends were 3 bases for V and 2 bases for J; bases not matched to a gene: 5. This CDR3 is 15 amino acids long. The CDR3 DNA reads TGTGCCAGCAGCTTCGACAGGGGTGAAAACTATGGCTACACCTTC. Translation: CASSFDRGENYGYTF.

J is TRBJ2-1 and V is TRBV7-3; D possibly corresponds to TRBD2 (6 bases). The CDR3 is made up of 15 amino acids. Germline-derived CDR1 and CDR2 are SGHTA and FQGTGA. The germline V and J ends were trimmed by 5 bases and 1 base, with 12 bases remaining between them. DNA of the CDR3: TGTGCCAGCAGCGCCGGTGGGGGGTCCTACAATGAGCAGTTCTTC. Translation: CASSAGGGSYNEQFF. Variable domain in full (rest from reference TRBV7-3 and TRBJ2-1): GAGVSQTPSNKVTEKGKYVELRCDPISGHTALYWYRQSLGQGPEFLIYFQGTGAADDSGLPNDRFFAVRPEGSVSTLKIQRTERGDSAVYLCASSAGGGSYNEQFFGPGTRLTVL.

J is TRBJ2-7 and V is TRBV6-5; D may be TRBD1 (5 bases). CDR1 and CDR2 from the germline V gene are MNHEY and SVGAGI. The CDR3 runs to 14 residues. V shed 1 base and J shed 3 bases, with 10 bases lying between them. CDR3 sequence: CASSYFSGNYEQYF. The CDR3 nucleotides are TGTGCCAGCAGTTACTTTTCAGGGAACTACGAGCAGTACTTC.

The gene calls are TRBV2 and TRBJ2-3; 14 bases are shared with TRBD2. V shed 8 bases and J 6 bases; nucleotides not matched to a gene: 10. There are 16 residues in the CDR3. CDR1 is SNHLY and CDR2 is FYNNEI in the germline V gene. CDR3 DNA: TGTGCCAGCCTTCTCGGACTAGCGGGGGGCCCGGATACGCAGTATTTT. It translates to CASLLGLAGGPDTQYF. The full variable domain, rest sourced from reference TRBV2 and TRBJ2-3, is EPEVTQTPSHQVTQMGQEVILRCVPISNHLYFYWYRQILGQKVEFLVSFYNNEISEKSEIFDDQFSVERPDGSNFTLKIRSTKLEDSAMYFCASLLGLAGGPDTQYFGPGTRLTVL.

The CDR3 here is CASSLGLDSGSGSYGYTF. Written as DNA, the CDR3 is TGCGCCAGCAGCTTGGGCCTAGACTCCGGTAGTGGGTCCTATGGCTACACCTTC. The chain couples TRBV5-1 to TRBJ1-2; D is unclear. The CDR3 contains 18 residues. The germline V and J ends were trimmed by 0 bases and 4 bases, with 22 bases remaining between them. The germline V gene encodes CDR1 SGHRS and CDR2 YFSETQ.

This chain links TRBV6-5 with TRBJ1-6; D is uncertain. Germline CDR1 reads MNHEY; CDR2 reads SVGAGI. The germline V and J ends were trimmed by 0 bases and 9 bases, with 6 bases remaining between them. The CDR3 extends over 13 amino acids. The CDR3 DNA reads TGTGCCAGCAGTTACTCGTTCGTTTCACCCCTCCACTTT. Protein sequence: CASSYSFVSPLHF.

This clone was found once. The J gene is TRBJ1-2, the V gene TRBV11-2, with D tentatively TRBD1 (6 bases). V dropped 1 base and J dropped 8 bases, with 14 bases sitting between them. Germline V gives CDR1 SGHAT, CDR2 FQNNGV. The CDR3 contains 14 residues. The DNA for the CDR3 is TGTGCCAGCAGCTTAGGTCATACAGGGTTCGGCTACACCTTC. This encodes CASSLGHTGFGYTF.

This chain links TRBV5-1 with TRBJ1-1; perhaps TRBD1 as D (5 bases). Germline CDR1 and CDR2: SGHRS and YFSETQ. Trimming took 4 bases from V and 0 from J, leaving 13 bases between them. The CDR3 has 15 amino acids. The chain's CDR3 is CASSKTANMNTEAFF. The CDR3 region has the DNA TGCGCCAGCAGCAAGACAGCGAATATGAACACTGAAGCTTTCTTT.